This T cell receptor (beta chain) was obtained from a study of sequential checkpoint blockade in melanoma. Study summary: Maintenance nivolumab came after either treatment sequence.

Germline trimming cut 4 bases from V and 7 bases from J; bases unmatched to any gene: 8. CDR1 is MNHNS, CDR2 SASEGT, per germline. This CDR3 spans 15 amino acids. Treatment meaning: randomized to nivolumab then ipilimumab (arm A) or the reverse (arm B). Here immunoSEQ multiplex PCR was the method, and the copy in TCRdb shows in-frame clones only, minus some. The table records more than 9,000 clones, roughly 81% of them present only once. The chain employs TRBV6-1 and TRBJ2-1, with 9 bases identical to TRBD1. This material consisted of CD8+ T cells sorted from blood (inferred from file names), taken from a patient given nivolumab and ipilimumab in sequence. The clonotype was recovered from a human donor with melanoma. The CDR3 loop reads CASSVGTGFSNEQFF. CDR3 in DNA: TGTGCCAGCAGTGTCGGGACAGGGTTTTCGAATGAGCAGTTCTTC.